The present TCR beta chain was sequenced within a study of blood T cell repertoires in COVID-19. Overall study: The analysed material was cDNA or gDNA that came from T cells, B-cell-depleted T cells, or PBMCs.

This CDR3 region has 17 residues. In germline, CDR1 is SGHVS, CDR2 FQNEAQ. The junction had 5 bases not matched to a gene; V was cut back by 5 bases and J by 2 bases. Using immunoSEQ multiplex PCR, the repertoire was profiled, and TCRdb retains in-frame clones only, with some absent. The sample holds under 80,000 clones, over 75% seen once. The V call is TRBV7-8, the J call TRBJ2-1; 14 bases are shared with TRBD2. The sequence was obtained from a man between 60 and 75 years old with acute or convalescent COVID-19. Specimen: peripheral blood. CDR3 loop: CASSPRLAGGTYNEQFF. CDR3 DNA: TGTGCCAGCAGCCCAAGACTAGCGGGGGGGACCTACAATGAGCAGTTCTTC.